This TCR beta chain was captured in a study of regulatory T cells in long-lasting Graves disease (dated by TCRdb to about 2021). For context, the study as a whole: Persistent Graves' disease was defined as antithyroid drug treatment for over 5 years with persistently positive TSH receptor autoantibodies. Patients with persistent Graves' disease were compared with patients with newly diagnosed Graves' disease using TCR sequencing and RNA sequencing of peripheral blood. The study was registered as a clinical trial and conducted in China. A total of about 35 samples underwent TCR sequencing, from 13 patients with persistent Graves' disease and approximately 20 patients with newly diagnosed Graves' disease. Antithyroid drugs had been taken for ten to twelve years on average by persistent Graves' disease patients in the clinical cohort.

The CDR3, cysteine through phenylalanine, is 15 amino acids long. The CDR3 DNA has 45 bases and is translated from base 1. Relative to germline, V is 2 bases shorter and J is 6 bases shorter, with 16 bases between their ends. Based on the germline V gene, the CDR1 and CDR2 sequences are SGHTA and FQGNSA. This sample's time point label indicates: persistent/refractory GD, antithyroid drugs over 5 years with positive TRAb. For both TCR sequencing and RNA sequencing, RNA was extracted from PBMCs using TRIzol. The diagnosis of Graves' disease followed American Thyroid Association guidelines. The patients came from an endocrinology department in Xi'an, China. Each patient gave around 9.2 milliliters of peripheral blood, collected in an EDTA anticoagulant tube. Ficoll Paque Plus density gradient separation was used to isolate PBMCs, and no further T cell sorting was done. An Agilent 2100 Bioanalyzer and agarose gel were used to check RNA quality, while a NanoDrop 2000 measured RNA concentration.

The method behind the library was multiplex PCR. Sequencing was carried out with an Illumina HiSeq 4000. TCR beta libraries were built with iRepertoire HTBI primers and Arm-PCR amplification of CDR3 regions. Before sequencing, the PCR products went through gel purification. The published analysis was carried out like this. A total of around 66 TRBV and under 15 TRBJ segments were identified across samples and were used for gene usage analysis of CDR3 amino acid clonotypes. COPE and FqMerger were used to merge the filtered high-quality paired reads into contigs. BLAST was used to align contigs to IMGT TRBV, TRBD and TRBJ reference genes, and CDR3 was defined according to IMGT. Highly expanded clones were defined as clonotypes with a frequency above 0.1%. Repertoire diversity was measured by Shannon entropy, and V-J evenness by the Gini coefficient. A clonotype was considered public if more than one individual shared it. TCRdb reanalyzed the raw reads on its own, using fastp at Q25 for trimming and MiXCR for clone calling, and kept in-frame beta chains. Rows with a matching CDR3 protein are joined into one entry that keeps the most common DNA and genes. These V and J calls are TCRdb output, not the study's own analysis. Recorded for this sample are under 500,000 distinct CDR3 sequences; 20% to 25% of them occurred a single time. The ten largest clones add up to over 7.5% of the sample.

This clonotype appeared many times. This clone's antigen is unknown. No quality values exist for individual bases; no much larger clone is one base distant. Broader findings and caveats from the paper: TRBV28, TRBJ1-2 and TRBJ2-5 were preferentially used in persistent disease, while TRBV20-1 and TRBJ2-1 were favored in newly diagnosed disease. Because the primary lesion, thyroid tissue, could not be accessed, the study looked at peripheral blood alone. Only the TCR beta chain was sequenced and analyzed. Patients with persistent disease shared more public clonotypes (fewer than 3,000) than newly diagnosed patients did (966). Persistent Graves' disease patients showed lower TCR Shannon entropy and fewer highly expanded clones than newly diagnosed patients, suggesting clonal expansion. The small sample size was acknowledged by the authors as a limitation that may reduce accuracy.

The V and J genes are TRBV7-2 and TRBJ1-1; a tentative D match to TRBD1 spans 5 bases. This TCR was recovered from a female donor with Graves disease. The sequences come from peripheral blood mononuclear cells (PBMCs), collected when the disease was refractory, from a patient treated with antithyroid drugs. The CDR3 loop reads CASSLYLRAEPEAFF. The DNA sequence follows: TGTGCCAGCAGCTTATATCTCAGGGCCGAACCTGAAGCTTTCTTT.